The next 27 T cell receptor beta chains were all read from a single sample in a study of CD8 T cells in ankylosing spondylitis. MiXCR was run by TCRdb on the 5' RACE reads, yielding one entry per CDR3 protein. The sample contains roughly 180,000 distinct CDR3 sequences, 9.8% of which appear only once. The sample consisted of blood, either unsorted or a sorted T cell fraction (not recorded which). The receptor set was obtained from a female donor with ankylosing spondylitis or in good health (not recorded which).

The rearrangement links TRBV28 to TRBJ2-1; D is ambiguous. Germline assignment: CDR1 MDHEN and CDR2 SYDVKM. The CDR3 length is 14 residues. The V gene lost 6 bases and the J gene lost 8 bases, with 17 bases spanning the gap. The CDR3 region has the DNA TGTGCCAGCAGGCCTGCTCTAGGGTCACATGAGCAGTTCTTC. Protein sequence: CASRPALGSHEQFF.

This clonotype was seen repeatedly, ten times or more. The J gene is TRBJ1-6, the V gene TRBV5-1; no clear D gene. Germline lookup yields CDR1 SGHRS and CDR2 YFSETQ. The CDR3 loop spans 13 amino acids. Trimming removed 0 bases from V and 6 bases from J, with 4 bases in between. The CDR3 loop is CASSLGGNSPLHF. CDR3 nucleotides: TGCGCCAGCAGCTTGGGGGGTAATTCACCCCTCCACTTT.

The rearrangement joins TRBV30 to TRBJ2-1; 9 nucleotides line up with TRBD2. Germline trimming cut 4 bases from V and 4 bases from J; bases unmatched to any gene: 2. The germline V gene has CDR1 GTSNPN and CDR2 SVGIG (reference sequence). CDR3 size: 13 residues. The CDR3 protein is CAWTSGNYNEQFF. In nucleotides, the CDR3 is TGTGCCTGGACTAGCGGGAATTACAATGAGCAGTTCTTC.

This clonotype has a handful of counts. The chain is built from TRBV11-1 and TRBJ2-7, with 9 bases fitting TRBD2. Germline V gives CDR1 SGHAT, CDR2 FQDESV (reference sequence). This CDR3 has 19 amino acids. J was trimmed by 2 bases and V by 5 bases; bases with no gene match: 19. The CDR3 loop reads CASSPPGVAGEHSPYEQYF. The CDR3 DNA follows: TGTGCCAGCAGCCCCCCTGGAGTAGCGGGAGAGCATTCCCCCTACGAGCAGTACTTC.

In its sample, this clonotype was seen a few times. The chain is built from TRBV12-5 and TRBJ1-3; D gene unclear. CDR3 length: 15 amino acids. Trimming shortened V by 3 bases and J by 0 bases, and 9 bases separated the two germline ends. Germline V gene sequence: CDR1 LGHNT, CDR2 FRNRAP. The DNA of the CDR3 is TGTGCTAGTGGTTTTGGGGATCTCTCTGGAAACACCATATATTTT. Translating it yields CASGFGDLSGNTIYF.

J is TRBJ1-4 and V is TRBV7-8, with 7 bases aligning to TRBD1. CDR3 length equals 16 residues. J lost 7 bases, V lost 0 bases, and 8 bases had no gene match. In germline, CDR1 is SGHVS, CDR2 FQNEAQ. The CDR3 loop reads CASSLAGGERSEKLFF. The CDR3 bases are TGTGCCAGCAGCTTAGCAGGGGGCGAACGGAGTGAAAAACTGTTTTTT.

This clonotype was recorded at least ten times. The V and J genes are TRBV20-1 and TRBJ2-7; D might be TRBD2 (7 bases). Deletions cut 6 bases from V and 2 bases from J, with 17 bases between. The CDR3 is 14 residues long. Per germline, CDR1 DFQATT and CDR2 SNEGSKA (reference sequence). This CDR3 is CSATTPGGPYEQYF. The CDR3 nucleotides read TGCAGTGCAACCACCCCGGGGGGCCCCTACGAGCAGTACTTC.

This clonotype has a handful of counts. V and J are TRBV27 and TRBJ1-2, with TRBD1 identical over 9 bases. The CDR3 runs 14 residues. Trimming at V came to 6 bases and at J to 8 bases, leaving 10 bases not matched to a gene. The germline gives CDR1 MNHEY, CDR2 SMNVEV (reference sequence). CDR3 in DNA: TGTGCCAGCAGAACATTTGGACAGGGGAACGGCTACACCTTC. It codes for CASRTFGQGNGYTF.

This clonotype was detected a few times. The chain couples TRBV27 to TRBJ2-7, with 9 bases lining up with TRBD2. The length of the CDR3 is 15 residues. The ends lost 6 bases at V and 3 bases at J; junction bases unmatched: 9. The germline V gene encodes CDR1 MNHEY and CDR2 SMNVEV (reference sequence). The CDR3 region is CASSQNSGSFYEQYF. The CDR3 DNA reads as TGTGCCAGCAGCCAGAATAGCGGGAGTTTCTACGAGCAGTACTTC.

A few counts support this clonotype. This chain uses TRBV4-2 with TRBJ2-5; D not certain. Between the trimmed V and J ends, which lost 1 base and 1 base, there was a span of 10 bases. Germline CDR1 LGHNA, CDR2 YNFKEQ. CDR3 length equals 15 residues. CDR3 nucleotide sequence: TGTGCCAGCAGCCAAGGTGTACGGGCCCAAGAGACCCAGTACTTC. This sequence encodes CASSQGVRAQETQYF.

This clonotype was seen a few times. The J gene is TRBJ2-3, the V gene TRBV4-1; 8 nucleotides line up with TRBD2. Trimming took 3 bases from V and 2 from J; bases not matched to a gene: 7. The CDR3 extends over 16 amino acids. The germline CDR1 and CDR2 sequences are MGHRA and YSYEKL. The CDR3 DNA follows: TGCGCCAGCAGCCAGGATAGCGGGATCCCCACAGATACGCAGTATTTT. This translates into CASSQDSGIPTDTQYF.

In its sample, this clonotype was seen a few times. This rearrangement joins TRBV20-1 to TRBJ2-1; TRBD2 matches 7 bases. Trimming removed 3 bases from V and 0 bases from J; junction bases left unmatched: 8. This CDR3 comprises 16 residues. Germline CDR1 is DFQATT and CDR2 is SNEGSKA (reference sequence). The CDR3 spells CSASSGGPYSYNEQFF. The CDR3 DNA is TGCAGTGCTAGCTCGGGAGGACCCTACTCCTACAATGAGCAGTTCTTC.

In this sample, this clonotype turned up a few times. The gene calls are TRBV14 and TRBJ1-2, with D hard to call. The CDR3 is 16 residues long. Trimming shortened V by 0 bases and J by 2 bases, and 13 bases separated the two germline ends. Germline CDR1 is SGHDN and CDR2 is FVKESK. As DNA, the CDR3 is TGTGCCAGCAGCCAAGATGAACGGCACGCAAACTATGGCTACACCTTC. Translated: CASSQDERHANYGYTF. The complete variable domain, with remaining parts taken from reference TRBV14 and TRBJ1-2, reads EAGVTQFPSHSVIEKGQTVTLRCDPISGHDNLYWYRRVMGKEIKFLLHFVKESKQDESGMPNNRFLAERTGGTYSTLKVQPAELEDSGVYFCASSQDERHANYGYTFGSGTRLTVV.

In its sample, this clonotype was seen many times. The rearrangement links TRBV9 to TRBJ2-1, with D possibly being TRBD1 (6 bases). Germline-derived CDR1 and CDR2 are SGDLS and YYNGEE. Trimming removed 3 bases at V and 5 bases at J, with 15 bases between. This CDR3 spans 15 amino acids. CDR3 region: CASSEGRQVDNEQFF. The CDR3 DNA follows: TGTGCCAGCAGCGAGGGAAGACAGGTTGACAATGAGCAGTTCTTC.

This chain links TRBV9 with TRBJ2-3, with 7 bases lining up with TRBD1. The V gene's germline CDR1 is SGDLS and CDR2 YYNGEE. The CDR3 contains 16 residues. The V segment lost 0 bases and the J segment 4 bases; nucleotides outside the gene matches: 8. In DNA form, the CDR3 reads TGTGCCAGCAGCGTAGTGGTGGGACAGCCCCCAGATACGCAGTATTTT. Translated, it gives CASSVVVGQPPDTQYF.

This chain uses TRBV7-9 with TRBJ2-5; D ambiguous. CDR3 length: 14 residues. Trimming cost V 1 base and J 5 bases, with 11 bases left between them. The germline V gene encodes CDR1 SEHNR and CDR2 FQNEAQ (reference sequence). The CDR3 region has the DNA TGTGCCAGCAGCTTAGTGACCCCCCGGGAGACCCAGTACTTC. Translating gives CASSLVTPRETQYF.

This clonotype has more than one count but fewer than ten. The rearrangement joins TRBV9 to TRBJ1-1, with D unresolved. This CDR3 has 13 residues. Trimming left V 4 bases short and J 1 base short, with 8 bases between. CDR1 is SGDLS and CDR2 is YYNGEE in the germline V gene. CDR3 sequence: CASSKRGNTEAFF. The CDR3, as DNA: TGTGCCAGCAGCAAAAGAGGGAACACTGAAGCTTTCTTT. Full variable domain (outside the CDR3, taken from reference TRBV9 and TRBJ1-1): DSGVTQTPKHLITATGQRVTLRCSPRSGDLSVYWYQQSLDQGLQFLIQYYNGEERAKGNILERFSAQQFPDLHSELNLSSLELGDSALYFCASSKRGNTEAFFGQGTRLTVV.

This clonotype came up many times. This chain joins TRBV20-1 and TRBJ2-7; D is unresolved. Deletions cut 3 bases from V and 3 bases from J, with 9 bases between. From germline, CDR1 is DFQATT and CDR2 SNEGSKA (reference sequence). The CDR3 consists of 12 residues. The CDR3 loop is CSASTDGYEQYF. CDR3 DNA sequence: TGCAGTGCTAGTACGGACGGCTACGAGCAGTACTTC.

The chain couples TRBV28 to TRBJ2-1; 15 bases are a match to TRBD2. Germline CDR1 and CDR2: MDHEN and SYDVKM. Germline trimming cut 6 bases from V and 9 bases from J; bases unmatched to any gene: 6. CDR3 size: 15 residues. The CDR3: CASSFGTSGRPEQFF. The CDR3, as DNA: TGTGCCAGCAGCTTCGGGACTAGCGGGAGGCCTGAGCAGTTCTTC.

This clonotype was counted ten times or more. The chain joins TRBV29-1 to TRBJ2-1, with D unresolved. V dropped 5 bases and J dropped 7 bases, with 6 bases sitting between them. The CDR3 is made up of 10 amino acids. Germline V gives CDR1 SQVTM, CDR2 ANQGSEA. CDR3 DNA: TGCAGCGTTCTGGGGAATGAGCAGTTCTTC. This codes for CSVLGNEQFF.

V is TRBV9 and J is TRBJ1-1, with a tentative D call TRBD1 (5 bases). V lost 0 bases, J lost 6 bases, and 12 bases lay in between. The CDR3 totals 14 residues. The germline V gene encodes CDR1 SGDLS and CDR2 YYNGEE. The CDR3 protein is CASSVGGGGSEAFF. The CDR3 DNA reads TGTGCCAGCAGCGTAGGAGGTGGGGGGTCTGAAGCTTTCTTT.

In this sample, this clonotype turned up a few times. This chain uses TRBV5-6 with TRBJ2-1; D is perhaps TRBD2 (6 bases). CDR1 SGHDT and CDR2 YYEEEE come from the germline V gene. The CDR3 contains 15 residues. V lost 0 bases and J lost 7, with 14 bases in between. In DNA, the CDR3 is TGTGCCAGCAGCTTGGGGGACTCGTTTACGAATGAGCAGTTCTTC. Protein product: CASSLGDSFTNEQFF.

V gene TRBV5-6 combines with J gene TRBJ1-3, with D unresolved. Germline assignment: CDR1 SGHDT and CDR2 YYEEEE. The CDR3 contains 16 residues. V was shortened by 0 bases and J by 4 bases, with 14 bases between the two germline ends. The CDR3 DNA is TGTGCCAGCAGCTTGGCGGCAGGAGACTCCGGAAACACCATATATTTT. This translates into CASSLAAGDSGNTIYF.

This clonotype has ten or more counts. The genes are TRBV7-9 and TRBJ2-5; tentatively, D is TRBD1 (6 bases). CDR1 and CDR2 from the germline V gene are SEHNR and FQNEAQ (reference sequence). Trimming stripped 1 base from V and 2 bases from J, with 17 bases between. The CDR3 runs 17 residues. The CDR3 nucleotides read TGTGCCAGCAGCTTAGATCCGGGACACAAAGATCAAGAGACCCAGTACTTC. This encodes CASSLDPGHKDQETQYF.

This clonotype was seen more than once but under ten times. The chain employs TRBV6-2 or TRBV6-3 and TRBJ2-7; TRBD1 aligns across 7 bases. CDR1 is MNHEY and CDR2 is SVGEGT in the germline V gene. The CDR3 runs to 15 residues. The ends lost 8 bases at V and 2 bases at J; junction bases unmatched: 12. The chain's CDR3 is CASVSIPGQTYEQYF. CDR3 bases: TGTGCCAGCGTCTCAATTCCGGGACAGACCTACGAGCAGTACTTC.

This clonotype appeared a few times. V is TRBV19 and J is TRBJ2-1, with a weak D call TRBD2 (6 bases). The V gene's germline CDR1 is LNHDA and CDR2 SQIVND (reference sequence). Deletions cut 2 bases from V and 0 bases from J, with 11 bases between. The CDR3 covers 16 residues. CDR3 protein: CASSISAGGSYNEQFF. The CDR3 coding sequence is TGTGCCAGTAGTATATCAGCGGGTGGCTCCTACAATGAGCAGTTCTTC.

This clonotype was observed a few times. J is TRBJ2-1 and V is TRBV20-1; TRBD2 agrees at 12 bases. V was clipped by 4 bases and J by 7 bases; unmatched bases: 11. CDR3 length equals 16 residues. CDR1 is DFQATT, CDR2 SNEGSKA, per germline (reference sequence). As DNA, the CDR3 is TGCAGTGCTAAGCCACCGGGACTAGCGGGTCTAAATGAGCAGTTCTTC. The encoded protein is CSAKPPGLAGLNEQFF.